This T cell receptor (beta chain) was obtained from a study of PD-L1 blockade in urothelial cancer. As for the study in general: Samples of blood were analyzed 3 weeks (second dose) and 6 weeks after treatment start. The study recovered a median of 141,255 T cells per blood sample. Points from the study as a whole: In blood at 3 weeks, tumor-associated clones expanded more among patients with durable benefit.

This CDR3 comprises 15 residues. Per the germline V gene, CDR1 is SGHDN and CDR2 is FVKESK. V was clipped by 4 bases and J by 5 bases, with 14 bases between them. Repertoires were generated with immunoSEQ multiplex PCR, while TCRdb's copy carries only in-frame clones and drops some. Of tens of thousands of clones in the sample, around 79% are singletons; the top ten hold approximately 4.7%. About this clone: What it binds is unknown.

The patients had locally advanced or metastatic urothelial carcinoma. The input for sequencing was PBMCs, taken around atezolizumab (anti-PD-L1) treatment. The sequence came from an older man with urothelial cancer. V and J are TRBV14 and TRBJ2-2; a weak D match, TRBD2 (5 bases). The CDR3 loop is CASSRSDRGTGELFF. For the CDR3, the DNA is TGTGCCAGCAGCCGGAGCGATCGCGGGACCGGGGAGCTGTTTTTT.